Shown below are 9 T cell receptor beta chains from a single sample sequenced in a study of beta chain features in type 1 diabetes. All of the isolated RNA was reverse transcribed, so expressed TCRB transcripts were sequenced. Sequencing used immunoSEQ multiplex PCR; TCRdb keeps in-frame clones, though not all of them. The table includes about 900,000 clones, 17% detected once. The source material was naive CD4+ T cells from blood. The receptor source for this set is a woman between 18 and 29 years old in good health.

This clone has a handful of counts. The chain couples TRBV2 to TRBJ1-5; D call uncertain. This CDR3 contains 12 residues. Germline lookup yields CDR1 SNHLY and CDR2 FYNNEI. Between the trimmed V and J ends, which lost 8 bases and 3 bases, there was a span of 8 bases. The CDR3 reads CASSSDNQPQHF. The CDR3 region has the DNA TGTGCCAGCTCGTCCGACAATCAGCCCCAGCATTTT.

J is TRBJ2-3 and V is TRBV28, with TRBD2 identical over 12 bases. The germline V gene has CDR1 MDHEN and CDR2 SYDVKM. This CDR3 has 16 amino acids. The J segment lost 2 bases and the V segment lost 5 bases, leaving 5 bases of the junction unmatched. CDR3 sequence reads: CASSVTSGSLTDTQYF. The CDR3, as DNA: TGTGCCAGCAGTGTGACTAGCGGGAGTCTCACAGATACGCAGTATTTT.

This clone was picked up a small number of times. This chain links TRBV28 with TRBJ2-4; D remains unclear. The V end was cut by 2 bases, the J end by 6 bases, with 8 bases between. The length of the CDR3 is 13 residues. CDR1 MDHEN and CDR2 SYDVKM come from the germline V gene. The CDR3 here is CASSLVVLNIQYF. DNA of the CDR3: TGTGCCAGCAGTTTAGTGGTATTAAACATTCAGTACTTC.

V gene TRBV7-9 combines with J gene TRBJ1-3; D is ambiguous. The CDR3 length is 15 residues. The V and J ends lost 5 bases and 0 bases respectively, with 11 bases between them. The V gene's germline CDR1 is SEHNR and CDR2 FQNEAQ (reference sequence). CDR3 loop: CASSPYISSGNTIYF. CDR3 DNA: TGTGCCAGCAGCCCATACATCAGCTCTGGAAACACCATATATTTT.

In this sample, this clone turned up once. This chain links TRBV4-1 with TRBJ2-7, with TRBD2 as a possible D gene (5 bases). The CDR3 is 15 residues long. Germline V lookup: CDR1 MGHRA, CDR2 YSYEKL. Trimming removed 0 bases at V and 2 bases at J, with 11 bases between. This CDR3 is CASSQDPERTYEQYF. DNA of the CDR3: TGCGCCAGCAGCCAAGATCCGGAGCGGACCTACGAGCAGTACTTC.

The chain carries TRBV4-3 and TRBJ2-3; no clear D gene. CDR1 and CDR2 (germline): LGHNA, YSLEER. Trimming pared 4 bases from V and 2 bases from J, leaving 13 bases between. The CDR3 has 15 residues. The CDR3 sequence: CASSLVGGPTDTQYF. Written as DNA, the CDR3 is TGCGCCAGCAGCCTGGTCGGCGGTCCCACAGATACGCAGTATTTT.

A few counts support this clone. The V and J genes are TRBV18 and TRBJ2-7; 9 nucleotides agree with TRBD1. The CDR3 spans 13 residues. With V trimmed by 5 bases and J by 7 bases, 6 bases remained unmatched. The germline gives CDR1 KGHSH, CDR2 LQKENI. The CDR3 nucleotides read TGTGCCAGCTCAGGTAACAGGGGGCCGGAGCAGTACTTC. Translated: CASSGNRGPEQYF. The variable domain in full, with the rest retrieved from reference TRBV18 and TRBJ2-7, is NAGVMQNPRHLVRRRGQEARLRCSPMKGHSHVYWYRQLPEEGLKFMVYLQKENIIDESGMPKERFSAEFPKEGPSILRIQQVVRGDSAAYFCASSGNRGPEQYFGPGTRLTVT.

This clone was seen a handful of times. The CDR3 DNA follows: TGCGCCAGCAGTGATATTGGGACAGGGGGCACTGAAGCTTTCTTT. Its translation is CASSDIGTGGTEAFF. The chain links TRBV10-2 to TRBJ1-1; TRBD1 matches at 11 bases. Germline lookup yields CDR1 WSHSY and CDR2 SAAADI. The CDR3 has 15 amino acids. With V trimmed by 3 bases and J by 4 bases, 4 bases remained unmatched.

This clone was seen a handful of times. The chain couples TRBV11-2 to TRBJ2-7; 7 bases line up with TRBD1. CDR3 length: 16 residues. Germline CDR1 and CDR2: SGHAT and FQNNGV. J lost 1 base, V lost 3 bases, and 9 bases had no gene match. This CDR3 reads CASSFPGGLGSYEQYF. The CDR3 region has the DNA TGTGCCAGCAGCTTCCCAGGGGGTCTTGGGTCCTACGAGCAGTACTTC.